A single sample is the source of the 3 T cell receptor beta chains below, sequenced in a study of Graves' ophthalmopathy and Graves' hyperthyroidism. Scientists amplified the TCR beta CDR3 regions from RNA transcripts. First-round RT-PCR employed HTBI primers, with a second-round multiplex PCR after it. A single record per CDR3 protein comes from TCRdb applying MiXCR to the multiplex PCR reads. Altogether 300,000 to 500,000 distinct CDR3 sequences are present, approximately 15% being singletons, with the ten largest covering 5.5% to 7%. The sequenced sample consisted of peripheral blood. Source of these receptors: a woman under 30 with stable Graves' hyperthyroidism.

Concerning this clonotype itself: Being one base from a much bigger clone, this may be a read error. The conserved final phenylalanine or tryptophan is absent from the CDR3, which likely points to a read error. This sequence joins TRBV12-3 or TRBV12-4 and TRBJ2-5, with 7 bases identical to TRBD1. V lost 2 bases and J lost 2; bases outside the gene matches: 2. This CDR3 is built from 14 residues. The CDR3 DNA is TGTGCCAGCAGTTTAAAGGGACAGCAAGAGACCCAGTACTCC. Encoded protein: CASSLKGQQETQYS.

This clonotype was counted only a few times. This clone may be a read error of a much larger clone one base away. This CDR3 is CASSTGSGELFF. For the CDR3, the DNA is TGTGCCAGCAGCACAGGGTCCGGGGAGCTGTTTTTT. The V call is TRBV9, the J call TRBJ2-2, with D possibly matching TRBD1 (6 bases). This CDR3 has 12 amino acids. CDR1 is SGDLS and CDR2 is YYNGEE in the germline V gene. Trimming cost V 4 bases and J 6 bases, with 7 bases left between them.

This chain links TRBV6-2 or TRBV6-3 with TRBJ2-6; no clear D gene. Germline V lookup: CDR1 MNHEY, CDR2 SVGEGT. Between the trimmed V and J ends, which lost 0 bases and 3 bases, there was a span of 3 bases. The CDR3 sequence is 14 residues long. CDR3 residues: CASSYSDGANVLTF. The CDR3, as DNA: TGTGCCAGCAGTTACTCTGATGGGGCCAACGTCCTGACTTTC.